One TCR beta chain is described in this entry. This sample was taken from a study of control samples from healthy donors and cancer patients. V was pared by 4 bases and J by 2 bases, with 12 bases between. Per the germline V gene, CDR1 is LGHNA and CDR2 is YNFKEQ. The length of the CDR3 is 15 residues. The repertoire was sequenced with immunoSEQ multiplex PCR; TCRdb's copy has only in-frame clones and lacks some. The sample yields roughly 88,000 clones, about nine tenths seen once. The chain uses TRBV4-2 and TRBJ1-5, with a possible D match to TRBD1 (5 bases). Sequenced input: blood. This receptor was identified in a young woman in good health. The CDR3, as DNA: TGTGCCAGCAGCCTCGAAGGGGCGGGCAATCAGCCCCAGCATTTT. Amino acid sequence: CASSLEGAGNQPQHF.